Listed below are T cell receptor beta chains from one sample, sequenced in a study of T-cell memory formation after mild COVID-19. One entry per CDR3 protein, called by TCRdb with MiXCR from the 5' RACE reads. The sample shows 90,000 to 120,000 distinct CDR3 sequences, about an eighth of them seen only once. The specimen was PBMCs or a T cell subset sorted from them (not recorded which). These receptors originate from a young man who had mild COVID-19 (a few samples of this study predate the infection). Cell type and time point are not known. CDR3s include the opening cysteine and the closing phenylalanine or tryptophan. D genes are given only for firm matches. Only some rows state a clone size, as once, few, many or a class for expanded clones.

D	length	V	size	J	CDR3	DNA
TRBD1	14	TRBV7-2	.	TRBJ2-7	CASSPDRGLYEQYF	TGTGCCAGCAGCCCTGACAGGGGGCTGTACGAGCAGTACTTC
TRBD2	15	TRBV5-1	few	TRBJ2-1	CASSLIAGGRNEQFF	TGCGCCAGCAGCTTGATAGCGGGGGGCCGCAATGAGCAGTTCTTC
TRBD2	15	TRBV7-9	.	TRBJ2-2	CASSSSGENTGELFF	TGTGCCAGCAGCTCTAGCGGGGAAAACACCGGGGAGCTGTTTTTT
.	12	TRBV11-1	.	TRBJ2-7	CASSFGGAEQYF	TGTGCCAGCAGCTTCGGGGGAGCCGAGCAGTACTTC
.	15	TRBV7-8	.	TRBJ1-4	CASSLAFMGGEKLFF	TGTGCCAGCAGCTTAGCATTCATGGGAGGTGAAAAACTGTTTTTT
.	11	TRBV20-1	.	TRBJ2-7	CSARTGGKQYF	TGCAGTGCTAGAACCGGAGGAAAGCAGTACTTC
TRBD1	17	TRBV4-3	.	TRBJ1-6	CASSQTGLSSYNSPLHF	TGCGCCAGCAGCCAGACAGGGTTAAGCTCCTATAATTCACCCCTCCACTTT
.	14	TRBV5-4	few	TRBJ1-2	CASSRMGTNYGYTF	TGTGCCAGCAGCCGAATGGGTACTAACTATGGCTACACCTTC
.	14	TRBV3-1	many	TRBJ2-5	CASSFSTGIETQYF	TGTGCCAGCAGCTTCAGTACGGGAATAGAGACCCAGTACTTC
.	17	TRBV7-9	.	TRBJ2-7	CASSAGLKGKRSYEQYF	TGTGCCAGCAGCGCCGGTCTCAAAGGGAAGAGGAGCTACGAGCAGTACTTC
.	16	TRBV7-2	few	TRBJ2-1	CASSLLRVLPYNEQFF	TGTGCCAGCAGCTTGTTGCGGGTGTTACCCTACAATGAGCAGTTCTTC
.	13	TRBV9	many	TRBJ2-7	CASSAGSGDEQYF	TGTGCCAGCAGTGCGGGCAGTGGGGACGAGCAGTACTTC
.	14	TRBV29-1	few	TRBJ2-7	CSVEASTDTYEQYF	TGCAGCGTTGAAGCATCGACAGATACCTACGAGCAGTACTTC
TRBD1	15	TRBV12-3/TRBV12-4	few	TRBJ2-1	CASSSGTGAYNEQFF	TGTGCCAGCAGTTCCGGGACAGGGGCGTACAATGAGCAGTTCTTC
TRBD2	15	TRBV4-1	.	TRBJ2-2	CASSLRGGPTGELFF	TGCGCCAGCAGCCTTCGGGGGGGACCCACCGGGGAGCTGTTTTTT
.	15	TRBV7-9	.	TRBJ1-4	CASSSDHYENEKLFF	TGTGCCAGCAGCTCCGACCATTACGAGAATGAAAAACTGTTTTTT
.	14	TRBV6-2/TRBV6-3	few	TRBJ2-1	CASSSTGSYNEQFF	TGTGCCAGCAGTTCCACTGGGTCCTACAATGAGCAGTTCTTC
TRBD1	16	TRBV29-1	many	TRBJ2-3	CSVEVWGKGATDTQYF	TGCAGCGTTGAAGTCTGGGGGAAGGGGGCCACAGATACGCAGTATTTT
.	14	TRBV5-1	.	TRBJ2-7	CASSVRDPGWEQYF	TGCGCCAGCAGCGTCCGGGACCCAGGCTGGGAGCAGTACTTC
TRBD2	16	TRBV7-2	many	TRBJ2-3	CASSGAGGPFRDTQYF	TGTGCCAGCAGCGGAGCGGGGGGCCCATTTAGGGATACGCAGTATTTT
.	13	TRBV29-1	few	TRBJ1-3	CSVKAFSGNTIYF	TGCAGCGTTAAGGCCTTCTCTGGAAACACCATATATTTT
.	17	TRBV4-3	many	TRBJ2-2	CASSQESSTGFKGELFF	TGCGCCAGCAGCCAAGAGTCTTCTACAGGGTTCAAAGGGGAGCTGTTTTTT
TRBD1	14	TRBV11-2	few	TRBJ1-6	CASSRGQGDSPLHF	TGTGCCAGCAGCCGCGGACAGGGTGATTCACCCCTCCACTTT
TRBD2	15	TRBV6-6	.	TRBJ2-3	CASGETSGVVDTQYF	TGTGCCAGCGGTGAGACTAGCGGGGTGGTAGATACGCAGTATTTT
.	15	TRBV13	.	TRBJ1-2	CASRDSTAANYGYTF	TGTGCCAGCAGAGACTCGACGGCCGCTAACTATGGCTACACCTTC
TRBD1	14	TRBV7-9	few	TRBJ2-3	CASSPQGAADTQYF	TGTGCCAGCAGCCCCCAGGGGGCTGCAGATACGCAGTATTTT
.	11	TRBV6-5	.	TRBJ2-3	CASTMGATQYF	TGTGCCAGCACCATGGGAGCTACGCAGTATTTT
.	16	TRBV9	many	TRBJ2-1	CASSETLLARADEQFF	TGTGCCAGCAGCGAGACCCTCCTAGCGAGGGCCGATGAGCAGTTCTTC
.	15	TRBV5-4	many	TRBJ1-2	CASSLSQGVNYGYTF	TGTGCCAGCAGCTTGTCTCAAGGGGTCAACTATGGCTACACCTTC
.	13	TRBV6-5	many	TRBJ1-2	CASSSLDGFGYTF	TGTGCCAGCAGTTCCCTAGACGGCTTTGGCTACACCTTC
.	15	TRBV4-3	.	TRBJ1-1	CASSQEEGLGTEAFF	TGCGCCAGCAGCCAAGAAGAGGGATTGGGCACTGAAGCTTTCTTT
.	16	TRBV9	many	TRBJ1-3	CASSPRNSGAGNTIYF	TGTGCCAGCAGCCCAAGGAACTCCGGCGCTGGAAACACCATATATTTT
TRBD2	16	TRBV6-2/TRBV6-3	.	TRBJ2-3	CASSYSPAGGQISQYF	TGTGCCAGCAGCTACTCACCAGCGGGGGGGCAGATTTCGCAGTATTTT
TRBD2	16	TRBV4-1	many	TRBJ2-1	CASSQPAGGLLDEQFF	TGCGCCAGCAGCCAACCAGCGGGGGGGCTCTTGGATGAGCAGTTCTTC
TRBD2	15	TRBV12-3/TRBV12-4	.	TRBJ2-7	CASRLSGGLRGEQYF	TGTGCCAGCAGACTGAGCGGGGGCCTCCGAGGGGAGCAGTACTTC
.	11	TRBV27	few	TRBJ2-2	CASSLRGELFF	TGTGCCAGCAGTTTACGGGGGGAGCTGTTTTTT
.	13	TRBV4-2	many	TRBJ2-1	CASSQEQSAEQFF	TGTGCCAGCAGCCAGGAACAGTCTGCTGAGCAGTTCTTC
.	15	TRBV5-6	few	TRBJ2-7	CASSPTPRGASEQYF	TGTGCCAGCAGCCCGACCCCCCGGGGGGCTAGCGAGCAGTACTTC
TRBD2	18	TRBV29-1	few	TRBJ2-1	CSVEDPGLAESSYNEQFF	TGCAGCGTTGAAGATCCCGGACTAGCGGAGAGCTCCTACAATGAGCAGTTCTTC
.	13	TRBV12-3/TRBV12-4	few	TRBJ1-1	CASSLPGESEAFF	TGTGCCAGCAGTTTGCCCGGGGAGAGTGAAGCTTTCTTT
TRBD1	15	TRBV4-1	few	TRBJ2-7	CASSQDQGRGREQYF	TGCGCCAGCAGCCAAGATCAGGGCAGGGGGCGCGAGCAGTACTTC
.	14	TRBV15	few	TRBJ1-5	CATDGGYSNQPQHF	TGTGCCACCGACGGTGGATATAGCAATCAGCCCCAGCATTTT